This TCR beta chain derives from a study of blood T cell repertoires in COVID-19. The overall study: In each case, the material was cDNA or gDNA derived from T cells, B-cell-depleted T cells, or PBMCs.

As originally analysed: Reference gene primer amplification gave nucleated cell count estimates. Here immunoSEQ multiplex PCR was the method, and the copy in TCRdb shows in-frame clones only, minus some. For V, J and clone size, that table is used; D and trimming come from the DNA. The sample records some 100,000 clones, about 78% being singletons. This receptor was taken from a human donor in a cohort sampled during active or convalescent COVID-19. Specimen: peripheral blood.

The CDR3 sequence: CASSLAFGTDAGFGELFF. In DNA form, the CDR3 reads TGCGCCAGCAGCTTGGCTTTTGGGACGGACGCGGGGTTCGGGGAGCTGTTTTTT. The chain combines TRBV5-1 with TRBJ2-2; TRBD2 might be the D (6 bases). The CDR3 is 18 amino acids. V dropped 0 bases and J dropped 7 bases, with 22 bases sitting between them. Germline V gene sequence: CDR1 SGHRS, CDR2 YFSETQ.